This TCR beta chain stems from a study of cytomegalovirus exposure and HLA in healthy donors (TCRdb year 2017). The study in broad terms: An earlier analysis of approximately 590 of the donors reported more than 250 Gb of sequence data and around 120 million unique TCR beta sequences from some 180 million T cells. About 280 gigabases of sequencing data and approximately 85 million unique TCR sequences were included in an early release covering around 650 HLA-typed donors. Of the 300 to 500 genotyped donors, approximately 81% were placed in the genetic ancestry cluster associated with self-reported Caucasian donors. The aim of the study was to test whether cataloging public T cell receptors could identify signatures of past pathogen exposure. Using immunosequencing, the study profiled T cell repertoires from 500 to 800 subjects and related those repertoires to cytomegalovirus serostatus. Along with the roughly 700-subject first cohort, a separate validation cohort of over a hundred different subjects was used. The study combined high-throughput TCR immunosequencing, statistical association of individual TCRs with disease status, and machine learning to predict cytomegalovirus infection status. In a later analysis, previously published TCR beta repertoires from several hundred donors were re-analyzed and high-resolution HLA genotyping was added so that TCR occurrence patterns could be studied. In the later analysis, no new phenotypic data were used to find candidate immune exposures; instead, reliance was placed on TCR beta sequences and their occurrence across donors. In an earlier analysis of about 590 of the donors, high-throughput TCR beta sequencing was used to judge whether each TCR beta V gene segment behaved as functional or pseudogenic. Alongside the repertoire data, information on donor age, sex, ethnicity and CMV serostatus was compiled. In a later genetic analysis, genome-wide SNP genotypes for about 55% of the roughly 670 donors were used, and that subset was treated as a discovery cohort. Every repertoire in the discovery cohort had been generated on one and the same sequencing platform. Both class I and class II loci were covered by HLA typing, at four-digit resolution. Typing coverage varied by locus: roughly 620-640 donors for A, B, C, DRB1 and DQB1; about 520 for DQA1; 606 for DPA1; approximately 450 for DPB1. Because of strong linkage in the cohort, five DR-DQ haplotypes were treated as single units for association and clustering. Among about 360 genotyped donors of the cohort, an average of approximately 240,000 unique TCR beta nucleotide sequences were sequenced per donor, approximately 20% of them non-productive.

The CDR3 spans 14 residues, from the cysteine through the phenylalanine. The CDR3 DNA has 42 bases and is translated from base 1. CDR1 MRHNA and CDR2 SNTAGT were looked up in the germline V gene. V sheds 5 bases and J sheds 0 bases, leaving 5 bases between their ends. Libraries were built with the immunoSEQ multiplex PCR assay. The multiplex PCR relied on a mix of 60 forward primers for TCR Vbeta segments and 13 reverse primers for TCR Jbeta segments. The CDR3 region of rearranged TCR beta genes was amplified from genomic DNA with a multiplex PCR assay. On the Illumina HiSeq System, the amplified TCR beta libraries were sequenced as 87-base-pair reads. The source study handled its data this way. In a later analysis, about 80 million unique TCR beta chains were counted across the roughly 610 repertoires, and roughly 10 million of these chains were shared by at least two donors. To remove PCR and sequencing errors, raw reads were error-corrected and collapsed into unique sequences using a nearest-neighbor algorithm that merged closely related sequences. CDR3 sequences were aligned to IMGT reference sequences to assign V, D and J gene segments. For a sequence to be retained, at least a six-nucleotide match to both a V gene segment and a J gene segment was required. A rearrangement counted as productive if the CDR3 had no stop codons and remained in frame with V and J, and every other rearrangement counted as non-productive. CDR3 was defined by IMGT convention, running from the second conserved V-encoded cysteine to the conserved J-encoded phenylalanine. In an earlier analysis of roughly 580 of the donors, sequences lacking an unambiguous match to a single V gene segment were excluded. In an earlier analysis of a few hundred of the donors, a V segment was called functional when productive rearrangements were above 56.7%, and segregating when the standard deviation between donors exceeded 5%. A statistical classification framework was built for diagnosing cytomegalovirus status from the catalog of TCR beta chain sequences. In a later analysis, V and J genes were assigned by comparing TCR nucleotide sequences against IMGT/GENE-DB human TR gene sequences. In a later analysis, CDR3 sequences and most-parsimonious VDJ recombination scenarios were assigned using the TCRdist pipeline. In a later analysis, each TCR beta chain was defined by its CDR3 amino acid sequence together with its V-gene family, and reads without a unique V-gene family were excluded. As a way to deal with suspected cross-contamination and a sequencing artifact, a later analysis dropped roughly 600 nucleotide sequences that were highly shared and had low generation probability. In a later analysis, a clonal expansion index for each public chain was calculated from normalized within-repertoire ranks of inferred template counts. Generation probabilities in a later analysis came from a VDJ recombination model fitted to out-of-frame rearrangements, and those results were checked against IGoR. A later analysis scored TCR-TCR, TCR-HLA and TCR-CMV co-occurrence with hypergeometric tests, applying a repertoire-size bias correction to TCR pairs. To estimate false discovery rates, a later analysis permuted the HLA or CMV assignments 20 times. In a later analysis, co-occurring TCRs were grouped with DBSCAN, and TCRdist sequence similarity was added when clustering was performed within HLA-allele-positive subsets. Repertoires with fewer than 30,000 or more than 120,000 public chains were left out of co-occurrence clustering, as were about 5 repertoires with anomalous nucleotide sharing. As stored in TCRdb, this immuneACCESS dataset retains in-frame rearrangements with V and J assigned. A fraction of the clones does not appear; measured against another copy, unresolved V genes explain less than half of the discrepancy, and the remainder lacks a known reason. V and J calls and clone size come straight from that table; D and trimming were deduced from the DNA. Here the sample has more than 150,000 clones; around 81% occur a single time. The top ten clonotypes cover roughly 2% of the sample.

The cohort was made up of under 800 healthy bone marrow donors. At the time of sampling, all cohort members were nominally healthy, though unrecorded immune exposures were likely present. The donor tested CMV seronegative and was one of the 352 seronegative cohort members. A peripheral blood sample was provided by each donor, and peripheral blood mononuclear cells were used for TCR beta sequencing. Genomic DNA extraction from the blood cell samples was performed with the Qiagen DNeasy Blood Extraction Kit. General study outcomes and caveats: A group of highly shared sequence variants was considered likely to be a technical artifact of the sequencing pipeline. The authors suggested that the approach could potentially be extended to other disease states and immunological phenotypes. At a false discovery rate of 0.05, a later analysis linked around 17,000 TCR beta sequences to specific HLA alleles. A later analysis found that HLA-associated TCR beta chains were more clonally expanded and had lower generation probabilities than equally common non-associated chains. Correlated functional status among segregating V segments might be attributable to linkage disequilibrium, but an unknown experimental factor could not be ruled out. In vitro tests confirmed that a few of the cytomegalovirus-associated TCR beta chains recognize cytomegalovirus antigens. Strong co-occurrence of HLA alleles, especially DR and DQ, made assigning TCR associations to individual alleles difficult. In a later analysis, the rate of TCR association differed among HLA loci, with DRB1 alleles having the most associated TCRs and HLA-C alleles having the fewest. A further reported finding was that TCR beta sequences accurately predicted the HLA-A and HLA-B alleles for most subjects in the first cohort. An association between a missense DCLRE1C variant and V-gene and J-gene trimming of TCR beta chains was found in a later genetic analysis and replicated in an independent cohort. A total of roughly 160 TCR beta chains were listed by the study as associated with cytomegalovirus. In both the original and validation cohorts, the classifier was reported to diagnose cytomegalovirus status with high specificity and sensitivity. For the cohort, immune exposure information was limited to CMV serostatus. The earlier analysis of approximately 560 of the donors excluded about 16 rarely observed V segments, including chromosome 9 orphons, because counts were too low. According to a later genetic analysis, donors in an Asian-associated ancestry cluster had fewer N-insertions in productive TCRs than the roughly 700-donor mean. In a later analysis, several top co-occurrence clusters were reported to appear linked to parvovirus B19, influenza, CMV and Epstein-Barr virus. Most TCR sequences were observed very rarely across donors, whereas some public TCRs were present in many individuals. Presence/absence analyses assumed roughly uniform sequencing depth across donors, an assumption that may not hold. The 87-base-pair reads could not distinguish some IMGT-functional V segments, including TRBV6-2 and TRBV6-3, so those segments were excluded. In an earlier analysis of several hundred of the donors, most TCR beta V segments were observed in productive rearrangements about 87% or about 30% of the time, broadly matching IMGT annotations. Most CMV-associated TCR beta chains appeared to be HLA-restricted in a later analysis, and the HLA associations seemed to be driven largely by CMV exposure. Because some donors lacked HLA typing at each locus, the association tests relied only on the typed subset. In this cohort, only TCR beta chains were sequenced, and detectable features were limited by the absence of alpha or paired-chain data.

As to this clone: Its binding antigen is unknown. No clone much larger than this one lies a single base away; base qualities are absent.

The receptor chain draws on TRBV6-4 and TRBJ2-6, with no D gene named confidently. This TCR derives from a woman aged 30 to 39 in good health and CMV-seronegative. Source material: PBMCs. The nucleotide sequence is TGTGCCAGCAGTCAGGCCTCTGGGGCCAACGTCCTGACTTTC. It translates as CASSQASGANVLTF.